A single sample is the source of the 31 T cell receptor beta chains below, sequenced in a study of shared clonotypes between healthy human individuals. Repertoires were generated with immunoSEQ multiplex PCR, while TCRdb's copy carries only in-frame clones and drops some. This table holds 2 million to 2.5 million clones, 90% to 97% found once. Sequencing was done on a sample of naive CD4+ T cells sorted from blood. Stated subset: CD45RA+ positively selected. The receptors derive from a man aged 18-30 years in good health.

The chain uses TRBV10-1 and TRBJ1-1, with D possibly matching TRBD1 (6 bases). This CDR3 comprises 14 residues. V was trimmed by 6 bases and J by 7 bases, leaving 18 bases between them. Germline lookup yields CDR1 WNHNN and CDR2 SYGVQD (reference sequence). CDR3 nucleotides: TGCGCCAGCAGCGCCGGGACAAAGAGGGGTGAAGCTTTCTTT. Its protein is CASSAGTKRGEAFF.

The chain carries TRBV6-5 and TRBJ1-1, with a weak D call TRBD1 (5 bases). Germline V CDR1 and CDR2: MNHEY, SVGAGI. V lost 2 bases and J lost 3, with 16 bases in between. This CDR3 is 16 amino acids long. The CDR3 loop is CASSYGGPNTHTEAFF. In DNA form, the CDR3 reads TGTGCCAGCAGTTACGGGGGTCCCAATACTCACACTGAAGCTTTCTTT.

Here the CDR3 DNA reads TGTGCCAGCAGCCTGTTTAACGCGCTGAGCTCTGGAAACACCATATATTTT. Its translation: CASSLFNALSSGNTIYF. The V and J genes are TRBV5-4 and TRBJ1-3; D gene uncertain. In germline, CDR1 is SGHNT, CDR2 YYREEE (reference sequence). Trimming removed 4 bases at V and 0 bases at J, with 17 bases between. The CDR3 spans 17 residues.

In regard to this clone: Other DNA sequences of this sample code for an identical CDR3. The chain has TRBV7-8 and TRBJ2-7; D is undetermined. Germline-derived CDR1 and CDR2 are SGHVS and FQNEAQ. V shed 3 bases and J shed 0 bases, with 9 bases lying between them. The CDR3 is made up of 14 amino acids. CDR3 protein: CASSLDRASYEQYF. CDR3 in DNA: TGTGCCAGCAGCTTGGACCGGGCCTCCTACGAGCAGTACTTC.

This sequence joins TRBV6-1 and TRBJ2-3; TRBD2 agrees at 12 bases. Germline lookup yields CDR1 MNHNS and CDR2 SASEGT. With V trimmed by 4 bases and J by 3 bases, 5 bases remained unmatched. The CDR3 consists of 16 residues. The CDR3 nucleotides are TGTGCCAGCAGTGTCTCGGGGACTAGCGGGACAGATACGCAGTATTTT. Translated: CASSVSGTSGTDTQYF.

The rearrangement joins TRBV5-4 to TRBJ2-5, with a possible D match to TRBD2 (5 bases). CDR3 size: 15 residues. CDR1 is SGHNT and CDR2 is YYREEE in the germline V gene (reference sequence). V was clipped by 0 bases and J by 3 bases, with 12 bases between them. The CDR3, as DNA: TGTGCCAGCAGCTTGGTCGGTCTAGCTGAAGAGACCCAGTACTTC. Encoded protein: CASSLVGLAEETQYF. The full variable domain, with the rest looked up from reference TRBV5-4 and TRBJ2-5, is ETGVTQSPTHLIKTRGQQVTLRCSSQSGHNTVSWYQQALGQGPQFIFQYYREEENGRGNFPPRFSGLQFPNYSSELNVNALELDDSALYLCASSLVGLAEETQYFGPGTRLLVL.

The chain uses TRBV5-1 and TRBJ2-7; 13 bases line up with TRBD2. CDR1 SGHRS and CDR2 YFSETQ come from the germline V gene. Trimming at V came to 0 bases and at J to 0 bases, leaving 6 bases not matched to a gene. CDR3 length: 18 residues. The CDR3 reads CASSLEGLAGPPSYEQYF. The CDR3 nucleotides are TGCGCCAGCAGCTTGGAGGGACTAGCGGGGCCACCCTCCTACGAGCAGTACTTC.

A note on this clone: Within the sample, other DNA sequences also encode this same CDR3. The chain links TRBV7-9 to TRBJ1-2; D gene ambiguous. Trimming shortened V by 5 bases and J by 1 base, and 8 bases separated the two germline ends. This CDR3 comprises 13 residues. Germline-derived CDR1 and CDR2 are SEHNR and FQNEAQ (reference sequence). CDR3 nucleotides: TGTGCCAGCAGCCATACGGGTAACTATGGCTACACCTTC. Its protein product is CASSHTGNYGYTF.

The chain carries TRBV19 and TRBJ1-2; D is ambiguous. V gave up 4 bases and J gave up 4 bases, with 13 bases separating them. CDR1 and CDR2 (germline): LNHDA, SQIVND (reference sequence). The CDR3 is 14 residues long. Written as DNA, the CDR3 is TGTGCCAGTAGTACCCCCGGCAGCATCTATGGCTACACCTTC. Residues: CASSTPGSIYGYTF.

This clone has just one count. This chain links TRBV25-1 with TRBJ1-5; 8 bases fit TRBD1. J gave up 3 bases and V 8 bases, and 9 bases lay outside the gene matches. Germline V gene sequence: CDR1 MGHDK, CDR2 SYGVNS. CDR3 size: 15 residues. Written as DNA, the CDR3 is TGTGCCAGCCAGGCAGGGGGCCCAGTCAATCAGCCCCAGCATTTT. Translated: CASQAGGPVNQPQHF.

This clone was recorded only once. Other DNA sequences in the sample encode the same CDR3. J is TRBJ2-3 and V is TRBV5-1; either TRBD1 or TRBD2 may supply D (6 bases each). The CDR3 length is 13 residues. Germline-derived CDR1 and CDR2 are SGHRS and YFSETQ. The V end lost 5 bases, the J end lost 4 bases, and 11 bases lay between the germline ends. As DNA, the CDR3 is TGCGCCAGCAGTGTCGGGGGCCCAGATACGCAGTATTTT. Protein product: CASSVGGPDTQYF.

The CDR3 coding sequence is TGTGCCAGCAGTGAAAGGGGACAAGGGGCCAACGTCCTGACTTTC. Residues: CASSERGQGANVLTF. The V gene is TRBV6-1, the J gene TRBJ2-6; TRBD1 might be the D (6 bases). The CDR3 is made up of 15 amino acids. Trimming took 2 bases from V and 4 from J, leaving 9 bases between them. Germline values: CDR1 MNHNS, CDR2 SASEGT.

The CDR3 loop reads CAISEGVPTEKLFF. Written as DNA, the CDR3 is TGTGCCATCAGTGAGGGGGTGCCTACTGAAAAACTGTTTTTT. The V gene is TRBV10-3, the J gene TRBJ1-4; D not resolved. Trimming shortened V by 2 bases and J by 7 bases, and 11 bases separated the two germline ends. The germline V gene has CDR1 ENHRY and CDR2 SYGVKD. The CDR3 is made up of 14 amino acids.

The J gene is TRBJ2-1, the V gene TRBV6-1; tentative D call: TRBD2 (6 bases). There are 16 residues in the CDR3. Between the trimmed V and J ends, which lost 4 bases and 0 bases, there was a span of 13 bases. CDR1 is MNHNS and CDR2 is SASEGT in the germline V gene. The CDR3 reads CASSGGGASSYNEQFF. CDR3 nucleotides: TGTGCCAGCAGTGGTGGAGGGGCAAGCTCCTACAATGAGCAGTTCTTC.

This clone is a singleton in its sample. The chain combines TRBV6-5 with TRBJ1-2; 9 nucleotides agree with TRBD1. CDR3 size: 16 residues. CDR1 and CDR2 from the germline V gene are MNHEY and SVGAGI. J was trimmed by 2 bases and V by 4 bases; bases with no gene match: 8. The CDR3: CASSFYSGTGNYGYTF. The CDR3 DNA reads TGTGCCAGCAGTTTCTACTCCGGGACAGGGAACTATGGCTACACCTTC.

The chain recombines TRBV30 with TRBJ1-4, with D perhaps TRBD1 (6 bases). Trimming shortened V by 0 bases and J by 0 bases, and 20 bases separated the two germline ends. CDR1 and CDR2 from the germline V gene are GTSNPN and SVGIG (reference sequence). This CDR3 has 19 amino acids. The CDR3 DNA reads TGTGCCTGGAGTGTATGGGGGGCCGAGCCCCATCCAACTAATGAAAAACTGTTTTTT. Its protein is CAWSVWGAEPHPTNEKLFF.

The CDR3 region has the DNA TGTGCCAGCAGCGCCATTATGAGTAACACTGAAGCTTTCTTT. Its protein product is CASSAIMSNTEAFF. The chain uses TRBV5-5 and TRBJ1-1, with D uncertain. CDR3 length: 14 amino acids. The germline V and J ends were trimmed by 4 bases and 2 bases, with 12 bases remaining between them. CDR1 SGHKS and CDR2 YYEKEE come from the germline V gene (reference sequence).

This chain links TRBV18 with TRBJ2-4; tentative D call: TRBD1 (6 bases). The CDR3 sequence is 17 residues long. The germline V gene encodes CDR1 KGHSH and CDR2 LQKENI. Trimming pared 2 bases from V and 0 bases from J, leaving 14 bases between. The CDR3 region is CASSPNPGQLAKNIQYF. The DNA for the CDR3 is TGTGCCAGCTCACCAAACCCGGGACAACTAGCCAAAAACATTCAGTACTTC. Filled out from reference TRBV18 and TRBJ2-4, the complete variable domain reads NAGVMQNPRHLVRRRGQEARLRCSPMKGHSHVYWYRQLPEEGLKFMVYLQKENIIDESGMPKERFSAEFPKEGPSILRIQQVVRGDSAAYFCASSPNPGQLAKNIQYFGAGTRLSVL.

This rearrangement joins TRBV5-6 to TRBJ2-3, with 7 bases that match TRBD1. CDR3 size: 14 residues. Trimming at V came to 4 bases and at J to 3 bases, leaving 5 bases not matched to a gene. CDR1 is SGHDT, CDR2 YYEEEE, per germline. The CDR3 loop is CASSTRQGTDTQYF. The CDR3 bases are TGTGCCAGCAGCACCCGACAGGGTACAGATACGCAGTATTTT.

This chain uses TRBV2 with TRBJ2-7; a weak D match, TRBD1 (5 bases). Trimming stripped 7 bases from V and 5 bases from J, with 12 bases between. The CDR3 covers 12 residues. The V gene's germline CDR1 is SNHLY and CDR2 FYNNEI. The DNA for the CDR3 is TGTGCCAGCACCGCAGGGTTCAACGAGCAGTACTTC. Its protein product is CASTAGFNEQYF. The variable domain in full, completed from reference TRBV2 and TRBJ2-7, reads EPEVTQTPSHQVTQMGQEVILRCVPISNHLYFYWYRQILGQKVEFLVSFYNNEISEKSEIFDDQFSVERPDGSNFTLKIRSTKLEDSAMYFCASTAGFNEQYFGPGTRLTVT.

This clone was seen just once. The genes are TRBV11-3 and TRBJ1-1, with unresolved D. Trimming pared 0 bases from V and 4 bases from J, leaving 21 bases between. CDR1 and CDR2 from the germline V gene are SGHNT and YENEEA. This CDR3 spans 18 amino acids. CDR3 in DNA: TGTGCCAGCAGCTTAGATGTAAGGACCTCAGGTCAGTTCACTGAAGCTTTCTTT. Protein product: CASSLDVRTSGQFTEAFF.

V is TRBV25-1 and J is TRBJ2-1; D is unclear. Germline lookup yields CDR1 MGHDK and CDR2 SYGVNS. V was shortened by 3 bases and J by 1 base, with 4 bases between the two germline ends. The CDR3 runs to 13 residues. The CDR3 DNA reads as TGTGCCAGCAGTGACCCTTCCTACAATGAGCAGTTCTTC. Translating it yields CASSDPSYNEQFF.

V usage is TRBV6-4 and J usage is TRBJ1-6; possible D gene TRBD1, 6 bases. CDR1 and CDR2 from the germline V gene are MRHNA and SNTAGT. V shed 2 bases and J shed 7 bases, with 9 bases lying between them. The CDR3 has 14 residues. The CDR3 is CASSDQGQNSPLHF. The CDR3 region has the DNA TGTGCCAGCAGTGACCAGGGGCAGAATTCACCCCTCCACTTT.

The rearrangement uses TRBV27 and TRBJ2-7, with D tentatively TRBD1 or TRBD2 (5 bases each). V was pared by 6 bases and J by 4 bases, with 22 bases between. Germline assignment: CDR1 MNHEY and CDR2 SMNVEV (reference sequence). CDR3 size: 16 residues. CDR3 nucleotides: TGTGCCAGCAGATCACTAGGTGCAGGGATGGGTTACGAGCAGTACTTC. It specifies CASRSLGAGMGYEQYF.

The genes are TRBV27 and TRBJ1-1, with a weak D call TRBD1 (6 bases). In germline, CDR1 is MNHEY, CDR2 SMNVEV (reference sequence). The V and J ends lost 5 bases and 0 bases respectively, with 28 bases between them. CDR3 length: 20 amino acids. For the CDR3, the DNA is TGTGCCAGCAGTGATACAAGGCTGGCTGATTGGGGGCAGATGAACACTGAAGCTTTCTTT. Translation gives CASSDTRLADWGQMNTEAFF.

The chain combines TRBV5-1 with TRBJ2-7; D is tentatively TRBD1 or TRBD2 (5 bases each). The CDR3 has 15 amino acids. Trimming left V 0 bases short and J 2 bases short, with 12 bases between. Germline V gene lookup returns CDR1 SGHRS and CDR2 YFSETQ. CDR3 sequence (DNA): TGCGCCAGCAGCTTGGGCCGGGACCCAACCTACGAGCAGTACTTC. Translation gives CASSLGRDPTYEQYF. Filled out from reference TRBV5-1 and TRBJ2-7, the complete variable domain reads KAGVTQTPRYLIKTRGQQVTLSCSPISGHRSVSWYQQTPGQGLQFLFEYFSETQRNKGNFPGRFSGRQFSNSRSEMNVSTLELGDSALYLCASSLGRDPTYEQYFGPGTRLTVT.

CDR3 bases: TGCGCCAGCAGTTTACCCACCGGGACAGGGAGTGGAGATGAGCAGTTCTTC. Protein sequence: CASSLPTGTGSGDEQFF. This chain connects TRBV5-1 to TRBJ2-1, with 9 bases identical to TRBD1. The trim removed 5 bases at V and 8 bases at J, leaving 17 bases unmatched. Germline loops: CDR1 SGHRS, CDR2 YFSETQ. CDR3 size: 17 residues.

This chain joins TRBV10-3 and TRBJ2-5; possible D gene TRBD2, 6 bases. The CDR3 sequence is 13 residues long. Germline V CDR1 and CDR2: ENHRY, SYGVKD. The V end was cut by 6 bases, the J end by 9 bases, with 17 bases between. The DNA of the CDR3 is TGTGCCATCAGCCGAGAGCGGGCTGGGGCCCAGTACTTC. It codes for CAISRERAGAQYF.

The chain joins TRBV9 to TRBJ2-5; tentatively, D is TRBD1 (5 bases). The V gene lost 0 bases and the J gene lost 3 bases, with 9 bases spanning the gap. Germline V gene lookup returns CDR1 SGDLS and CDR2 YYNGEE. The CDR3 loop spans 14 amino acids. Here the CDR3 DNA reads TGTGCCAGCAGCGTAGCTACAGGCAAAGAGACCCAGTACTTC. Its translation is CASSVATGKETQYF.

J is TRBJ2-3 and V is TRBV18, with 11 bases matching TRBD1. Germline lookup yields CDR1 KGHSH and CDR2 LQKENI. V shed 2 bases and J 4 bases; nucleotides not matched to a gene: 8. This CDR3 has 17 amino acids. The chain's CDR3 is CASSPTAGTGGPDTQYF. DNA of the CDR3: TGTGCCAGCTCACCAACCGCGGGGACAGGGGGTCCAGATACGCAGTATTTT. Full variable domain (outside the CDR3, taken from reference TRBV18 and TRBJ2-3): NAGVMQNPRHLVRRRGQEARLRCSPMKGHSHVYWYRQLPEEGLKFMVYLQKENIIDESGMPKERFSAEFPKEGPSILRIQQVVRGDSAAYFCASSPTAGTGGPDTQYFGPGTRLTVL.

This rearrangement joins TRBV7-2 to TRBJ1-1; possibly TRBD1 for D (6 bases). The ends were cut back, 4 bases at V and 1 base at J, with 13 bases in the middle. The CDR3 is made up of 15 amino acids. From germline, CDR1 is SGHTA and CDR2 FQGNSA. This chain's CDR3 is CASSSAQGPNTEAFF. The CDR3 bases are TGTGCCAGCAGCTCAGCACAGGGCCCGAACACTGAAGCTTTCTTT.